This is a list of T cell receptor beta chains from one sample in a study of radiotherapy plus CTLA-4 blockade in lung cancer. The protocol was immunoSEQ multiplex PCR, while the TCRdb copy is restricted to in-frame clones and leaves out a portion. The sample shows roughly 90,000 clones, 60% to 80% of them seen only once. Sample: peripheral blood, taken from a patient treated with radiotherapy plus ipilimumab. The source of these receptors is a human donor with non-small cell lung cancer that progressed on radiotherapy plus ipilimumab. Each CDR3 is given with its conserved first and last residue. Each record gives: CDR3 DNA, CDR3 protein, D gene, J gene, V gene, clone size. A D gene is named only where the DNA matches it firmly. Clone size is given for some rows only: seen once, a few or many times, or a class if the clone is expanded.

DNA: TGTGCCAGCAGCAACTCCGGGGCCTCAGAGACCCAGTACTTC
CDR3: CASSNSGASETQYF
D: .
J: TRBJ2-5
V: TRBV7-2
size: .

DNA: TGCAGTGCTAGGGTGGGTGGCTACACCTTC
CDR3: CSARVGGYTF
D: .
J: TRBJ1-2
V: TRBV20-1
size: .

DNA: TGTGCCAGCAGCTTCGCTGGGGGCGGGGAGCTGTTTTTT
CDR3: CASSFAGGGELFF
D: .
J: TRBJ2-2
V: TRBV7-9
size: .

DNA: TGTGCCAGCAGCCAAGCGGGGACAGGGAACATCAATGAGCAGTTCTTC
CDR3: CASSQAGTGNINEQFF
D: TRBD1
J: TRBJ2-1
V: TRBV14
size: .

DNA: TGTGCCAGCAGCGCCGCAGCGCCTACCTACAATGAGCAGTTCTTC
CDR3: CASSAAAPTYNEQFF
D: .
J: TRBJ2-1
V: TRBV9
size: .

DNA: TGTGCCAGCAGCTCAGGGGGCTACGACACTGAAGCTTTCTTT
CDR3: CASSSGGYDTEAFF
D: TRBD1
J: TRBJ1-1
V: TRBV6-5
size: .

DNA: TGTGCCAGCAGCTCTGGCTCGGGGGGAACGGGGGTATTTGGCTACACCTTC
CDR3: CASSSGSGGTGVFGYTF
D: .
J: TRBJ1-2
V: TRBV7-2
size: .

DNA: TGTGCCAGCAGCTTATATAGCGGGGGAACCGGGGAGCTGTTTTTT
CDR3: CASSLYSGGTGELFF
D: TRBD2
J: TRBJ2-2
V: TRBV7-6
size: .

DNA: TGTGCCAGCAGCCCCTCCGGGCCGGGGGAGCAGTACTTC
CDR3: CASSPSGPGEQYF
D: .
J: TRBJ2-7
V: TRBV14
size: .

DNA: TGTGCCAGCAGCTTGTCGATGGTCGGCACTGAAGCTTTCTTT
CDR3: CASSLSMVGTEAFF
D: .
J: TRBJ1-1
V: TRBV7-2
size: .

DNA: TGCGCCAGCAGCCAAGTCGAACTAGCGGGAGGAGGGTCAGATACGCAGTATTTT
CDR3: CASSQVELAGGGSDTQYF
D: TRBD2
J: TRBJ2-3
V: TRBV4-1
size: .

DNA: TGTGCCAGCAGCTTAGAGGCTAATACGCAGTATTTT
CDR3: CASSLEANTQYF
D: .
J: TRBJ2-3
V: TRBV13
size: .

DNA: TGTGCCAGTGCCCGCGGAGCGGCTAGCACAGATACGCAGTATTTT
CDR3: CASARGAASTDTQYF
D: .
J: TRBJ2-3
V: TRBV19
size: few

DNA: TGTGCCAGCAGCTTAGGGGGTGACCGTGAGCAGTTCTTC
CDR3: CASSLGGDREQFF
D: .
J: TRBJ2-1
V: TRBV11-3
size: .

DNA: TGTGCCAGCAGCTTAGCAGCGAGCCTATACAATGAGCAGTTCTTC
CDR3: CASSLAASLYNEQFF
D: .
J: TRBJ2-1
V: TRBV11-1
size: once

DNA: TGTGCCAGCAGTGTTTTTTTGGAGGCTGAAGCTTTCTTT
CDR3: CASSVFLEAEAFF
D: .
J: TRBJ1-1
V: TRBV2
size: .

DNA: TGTGCCAGCAGTTCGGGGGGTAGTCAGCCCCAGCATTTT
CDR3: CASSSGGSQPQHF
D: .
J: TRBJ1-5
V: TRBV27
size: once

DNA: TGTGCCAGCAGCTCCGGGGGATCCTACGAGCAGTACTTC
CDR3: CASSSGGSYEQYF
D: .
J: TRBJ2-7
V: TRBV5-5
size: .

DNA: TGTGCCAGCAGCTCACAGGGGGCTGGCGGAAACACCATATATTTT
CDR3: CASSSQGAGGNTIYF
D: TRBD1
J: TRBJ1-3
V: TRBV7-3
size: once

DNA: TGTGCTAGCAGCTTAGGGGGGGGCCTCCAAGAGACCCAGTACTTC
CDR3: CASSLGGGLQETQYF
D: .
J: TRBJ2-5
V: TRBV7-7
size: .

DNA: TGTGCCAGCAGCCAAGCCGGGTCCTACTCCTACAATGAGCAGTTCTTC
CDR3: CASSQAGSYSYNEQFF
D: .
J: TRBJ2-1
V: TRBV9
size: .

DNA: TGCGCCAGCAGATGGGACTATTCCAATGAGCAGTTCTTC
CDR3: CASRWDYSNEQFF
D: TRBD2
J: TRBJ2-1
V: TRBV10-2
size: .

DNA: TGTGCCAGCAGATGGACAGGGAGGAAGAACGAGCAGTACTTC
CDR3: CASRWTGRKNEQYF
D: TRBD1
J: TRBJ2-7
V: TRBV11-2
size: few

DNA: TGCGCCAGCAGCCAAGATATGGGACGGCTTGACGGCTACACCTTC
CDR3: CASSQDMGRLDGYTF
D: .
J: TRBJ1-2
V: TRBV4-3
size: .

DNA: TGTGCCAGCAGTTTGGAGTGGGACATGAACACTGAAGCTTTCTTT
CDR3: CASSLEWDMNTEAFF
D: .
J: TRBJ1-1
V: TRBV28
size: once

DNA: TGCGCCAGCAGGGGGAGGACTGAAGCTTTCTTT
CDR3: CASRGRTEAFF
D: .
J: TRBJ1-1
V: TRBV10-1
size: few

DNA: TGTGCCATCAGCTCCGGGACAGCTCGGTATGGCTACACCTTC
CDR3: CAISSGTARYGYTF
D: TRBD1
J: TRBJ1-2
V: TRBV10-3
size: .

DNA: TGTGCCAGCAGGTTCCGGGACAGACTTGAAGCTTTCTTT
CDR3: CASRFRDRLEAFF
D: TRBD1
J: TRBJ1-1
V: TRBV5-6
size: .

DNA: TGTGCCAGCAGTTTACCCAGAGCTAACTATGGCTACACCTTC
CDR3: CASSLPRANYGYTF
D: .
J: TRBJ1-2
V: TRBV28
size: .

DNA: TGTGCCAGCAGCGCCGGGGTCTATGGCTACACCTTC
CDR3: CASSAGVYGYTF
D: .
J: TRBJ1-2
V: TRBV5-4
size: few

DNA: TGTGCCAGCAGGGCAGACAGGGGCCGCGTCAATGGCTACACCTTC
CDR3: CASRADRGRVNGYTF
D: TRBD1
J: TRBJ1-2
V: TRBV2
size: .

DNA: TGCAGTGCTAGGGAGTTTCCTGAGCAGTTCTTC
CDR3: CSAREFPEQFF
D: .
J: TRBJ2-1
V: TRBV20-1
size: .

DNA: TGTGCCAGCAGCCACGGACAGGGGTTTTACGAGCAGTACTTC
CDR3: CASSHGQGFYEQYF
D: TRBD1
J: TRBJ2-7
V: TRBV5-5
size: .

DNA: TGTGCCAGCAAGGCAGGGAAGAACACTGAAGCTTTCTTT
CDR3: CASKAGKNTEAFF
D: .
J: TRBJ1-1
V: TRBV2
size: few

DNA: TGTGCCAGCAGCTTGCCGGGACAGGGTGAAGAGACCCAGTACTTC
CDR3: CASSLPGQGEETQYF
D: TRBD1
J: TRBJ2-5
V: TRBV11-1
size: .

DNA: TGTGCCAGCAGCCCGGGGCGGGGGACCACAGATACGCAGTATTTT
CDR3: CASSPGRGTTDTQYF
D: TRBD2
J: TRBJ2-3
V: TRBV9
size: .

DNA: TGTGCCAGCAGCTTAGGAATACCGGGCGGAGAGACCCAGTACTTC
CDR3: CASSLGIPGGETQYF
D: .
J: TRBJ2-5
V: TRBV7-9
size: .

DNA: TGTGCCAGCAGCTTGGGAGAAGCGTACAATGAGCAGTTCTTC
CDR3: CASSLGEAYNEQFF
D: .
J: TRBJ2-1
V: TRBV7-6
size: .

DNA: TGTGCCAGCAGTGCGGGACTAGCGGGCCAAGAGACCCAGTACTTC
CDR3: CASSAGLAGQETQYF
D: TRBD2
J: TRBJ2-5
V: TRBV2
size: .

DNA: TGTGCCAGCAGCGAGACAGGGACTAGCACAGATACGCAGTATTTT
CDR3: CASSETGTSTDTQYF
D: .
J: TRBJ2-3
V: TRBV7-9
size: few

DNA: TGTGCCAGCACCAAAAGACAGTCCCAGCATTTT
CDR3: CASTKRQSQHF
D: .
J: TRBJ1-5
V: TRBV6-4
size: .

DNA: TGTGCCAGCAGTGTAGCGTACAATGAGCAGTTCTTC
CDR3: CASSVAYNEQFF
D: .
J: TRBJ2-1
V: TRBV6-1
size: few

DNA: TGTGCCAGCAGCAAGGGAGGGGAAAAACTGTTTTTT
CDR3: CASSKGGEKLFF
D: .
J: TRBJ1-4
V: TRBV2
size: once

DNA: TGCGCCAGCAGCTACTCCGGACTAGCGGGGGCCGGGGAGCAGTACTTC
CDR3: CASSYSGLAGAGEQYF
D: TRBD2
J: TRBJ2-7
V: TRBV5-1
size: .

DNA: TGTGCCAGCAGCCTGACAGGGTTTATGAACACTGAAGCTTTCTTT
CDR3: CASSLTGFMNTEAFF
D: TRBD1
J: TRBJ1-1
V: TRBV6-5
size: .